This T cell receptor beta chain was identified during a study of T cells after yellow fever vaccination. TCRdb re-analysed the 5' RACE reads in MiXCR, keeping a single row per CDR3 protein. The sample holds approximately 180,000 distinct CDR3 sequences, approximately 6.2% seen once. There are 15 residues in the CDR3. J was trimmed by 4 bases and V by 2 bases; bases with no gene match: 8. Germline V gives CDR1 SGHNT, CDR2 YYREEE (reference sequence). This material consisted of CD4+ T cells sorted from PBMCs, taken on the day of the first yellow fever vaccination. This sequence was found in a man in his late teens or twenties who received the YFV17D yellow fever vaccine. The chain links TRBV5-4 to TRBJ2-5, with 7 bases fitting TRBD2. The CDR3 here is CASSFGLAAGETQYF. CDR3 bases: TGTGCCAGCAGCTTCGGTCTAGCGGCGGGAGAGACCCAGTACTTC. Filled out from reference TRBV5-4 and TRBJ2-5, the complete variable domain reads ETGVTQSPTHLIKTRGQQVTLRCSSQSGHNTVSWYQQALGQGPQFIFQYYREEENGRGNFPPRFSGLQFPNYSSELNVNALELDDSALYLCASSFGLAAGETQYFGPGTRLLVL.